A single sample gave rise to the 31 T cell receptor beta chains below, sequenced in a study of CD8 T cells in Susac syndrome. RNA totalling about 0.5 to 1 ug underwent reverse transcription with random hexamers. TCRdb called the immunoSEQ multiplex PCR reads again in MiXCR, with one record for every CDR3 protein. The profile shows about 210,000 distinct CDR3 sequences, 95% of them singletons. The sequencing sample was made of CD4+ T cells from PBMCs. The receptors stem from a human donor with multiple sclerosis.

V is TRBV25-1 and J is TRBJ1-2; D is unresolved. This CDR3 has 11 residues. CDR1 and CDR2 (germline): MGHDK, SYGVNS. V lost 8 bases, J lost 8 bases, and 12 bases lay in between. The CDR3 is CASSALWGYTF. CDR3 nucleotide sequence: TGTGCCAGCTCCGCCCTTTGGGGCTACACCTTC.

The J gene is TRBJ2-1, the V gene TRBV2, with 7 bases matching TRBD2. After removal of 2 bases from V and 7 bases from J, the junction contained 5 bases not matched to a gene. The germline V gene encodes CDR1 SNHLY and CDR2 FYNNEI. CDR3 length: 14 amino acids. The CDR3 DNA is TGTGCCAGCAGTGAATGGCGGGAGAGGAATGAGCAGTTCTTC. It yields the protein CASSEWRERNEQFF.

The CDR3 DNA reads as TGTGCCAGCGCCCCCCATCAGAAGGTAGACTACGAGCAGTACTTC. As protein: CASAPHQKVDYEQYF. The chain links TRBV27 to TRBJ2-7; D is ambiguous. V gave up 8 bases and J gave up 3 bases, with 20 bases separating them. The CDR3 length is 15 residues. CDR1 is MNHEY and CDR2 is SMNVEV in the germline V gene (reference sequence).

This chain links TRBV29-1 with TRBJ2-7; TRBD2 agrees at 14 bases. V dropped 7 bases and J dropped 6; count of bases not matched to a gene: 5. Germline CDR1 is SQVTM and CDR2 is ANQGSEA. This CDR3 is 13 amino acids long. CDR3 nucleotide sequence: TGCAGCGCTGGACTAGCGGGAGGTCGCGAGCAGTACTTC. Protein product: CSAGLAGGREQYF.

This rearrangement joins TRBV29-1 to TRBJ2-3; no reliable D call. Trimming removed 0 bases at V and 1 base at J, with 11 bases between. CDR1 and CDR2 (germline): SQVTM, ANQGSEA. The CDR3 runs to 15 residues. Here the CDR3 DNA reads TGCAGCGTTGAAGATCGGGCTAGTCGCACAGATACGCAGTATTTT. Encoded protein: CSVEDRASRTDTQYF.

The gene calls are TRBV29-1 and TRBJ2-7; D uncertain. The CDR3 is 15 amino acids. Between the trimmed V and J ends, which lost 4 bases and 5 bases, there was a span of 21 bases. CDR1 is SQVTM, CDR2 ANQGSEA, per germline. DNA for the CDR3: TGCAGCGTTGCACGGTTTGGTGGGCGGAAGAACGAGCAGTACTTC. This gives the protein CSVARFGGRKNEQYF.

The chain couples TRBV21-1 to TRBJ1-1; no DNA check was done on the table's D call, TRBD1. TRBV21-1 is deemed a pseudogene. The length of the CDR3 is 14 residues. The DNA of the CDR3 is TGTGCCAGCAGCAAAGGAGGGGTTGTCACTGAAGCTTTCTTT. Its translation: CASSKGGVVTEAFF.

The chain couples TRBV4-2 to TRBJ1-1, with 7 nucleotides matching TRBD1. Germline V lookup: CDR1 LGHNA, CDR2 YNFKEQ. V lost 3 bases to trimming and J lost 2 bases; unmatched junction nucleotides: 3. The CDR3 extends over 14 amino acids. In nucleotides, the CDR3 is TGTGCCAGCAGCCAGGGACAGACAAACACTGAAGCTTTCTTT. This gives the protein CASSQGQTNTEAFF.

The rearrangement uses TRBV11-2 and TRBJ1-6; no clear D gene. This CDR3 is 12 amino acids long. V was cut by 7 bases and J by 9 bases, with 10 bases left in between. The germline V gene has CDR1 SGHAT and CDR2 FQNNGV. CDR3 DNA sequence: TGTGCCAGCAACATGTTATCTTCACCCCTCCACTTT. It translates to CASNMLSSPLHF.

The chain combines TRBV3-1 with TRBJ2-7; a weak D match, TRBD2 (5 bases). The CDR3 length is 15 residues. The V end lost 3 bases, the J end lost 6 bases, and 18 bases lay between the germline ends. Per the germline V gene, CDR1 is LGHDT and CDR2 is YNNKEL (reference sequence). The CDR3 nucleotides are TGTGCCAGCAGCCATCCCTTACCCAGAGGAGGCGAGCAGTACTTC. Amino acids: CASSHPLPRGGEQYF.

This rearrangement joins TRBV5-4 to TRBJ1-1; the match to TRBD1 covers 9 bases. The junction had 7 bases not matched to a gene; V was cut back by 4 bases and J by 3 bases. This CDR3 spans 15 amino acids. Germline V gene lookup returns CDR1 SGHNT and CDR2 YYREEE (reference sequence). The CDR3 bases are TGTGCCAGCAGCAATCCGGGACAGGGTTACACTGAAGCTTTCTTT. As protein: CASSNPGQGYTEAFF.

The chain has TRBV11-2 and TRBJ2-3; D gene uncertain. In germline, CDR1 is SGHAT, CDR2 FQNNGV. This CDR3 spans 13 amino acids. Trimming shortened V by 3 bases and J by 0 bases, and 4 bases separated the two germline ends. The CDR3 nucleotides are TGTGCCAGCAGCTTGGACAGCACAGATACGCAGTATTTT. Its translation is CASSLDSTDTQYF. Full variable domain (missing parts from reference TRBV11-2 and TRBJ2-3): EAGVAQSPRYKIIEKRQSVAFWCNPISGHATLYWYQQILGQGPKLLIQFQNNGVVDDSQLPKDRFSAERLKGVDSTLKIQPAKLEDSAVYLCASSLDSTDTQYFGPGTRLTVL.

The V gene is TRBV6-1, the J gene TRBJ2-7; TRBD2 is a possible D gene (5 bases). This CDR3 spans 18 amino acids. Between the trimmed V and J ends, which lost 5 bases and 7 bases, there was a span of 30 bases. The germline V gene encodes CDR1 MNHNS and CDR2 SASEGT. Here the CDR3 DNA reads TGTGCCAGCAGTCTAACGCGGGCCGCCGAATGGGTTAGGAAAGAGCAGTACTTC. It codes for CASSLTRAAEWVRKEQYF.

The J gene is TRBJ1-5, the V gene TRBV6-1; no definite D call. Trimming removed 6 bases from V and 4 bases from J, with 16 bases in between. Germline V lookup: CDR1 MNHNS, CDR2 SASEGT. The CDR3 consists of 15 residues. CDR3: CASSLLSSRNQPQHF. CDR3 nucleotides: TGTGCCAGCAGCCTTCTTTCCAGTCGAAATCAGCCCCAGCATTTT.

The chain is built from TRBV15 and TRBJ2-2, with D possibly TRBD2 on 5 matching bases. Trimming took 3 bases from V and 3 from J, leaving 8 bases between them. The CDR3 consists of 14 residues. Germline V lookup: CDR1 LNHNV, CDR2 YYDKDF (reference sequence). Here the CDR3 reads CATSSPGYTGELFF. In DNA, the CDR3 is TGTGCCACCAGCAGCCCGGGATACACCGGGGAGCTGTTTTTT.

This sequence joins TRBV9 and TRBJ2-5, with TRBD2 matching over 7 bases. Germline V gene data show CDR1 as SGDLS and CDR2 as YYNGEE. With 1 base clipped from V and 10 bases from J, the junction kept 7 bases outside the gene matches. This CDR3 comprises 13 residues. The CDR3 DNA reads as TGTGCCAGCAGCGTAAGCGGGTGGGAGGGCCAGTACTTC. Amino acids: CASSVSGWEGQYF.

V gene TRBV7-9 combines with J gene TRBJ1-6; 11 nucleotides agree with TRBD1. Looked up from germline, CDR1 is SEHNR and CDR2 is FQNEAQ (reference sequence). The CDR3 loop spans 15 amino acids. The J segment lost 10 bases and the V segment lost 5 bases, leaving 7 bases of the junction unmatched. CDR3 loop: CASSADRGRPSPLHF. As DNA, the CDR3 is TGTGCCAGCAGCGCGGACAGGGGGCGCCCGTCACCCCTCCACTTT.

This chain uses TRBV2 with TRBJ1-5; possibly TRBD1 for D (6 bases). The CDR3 is made up of 14 amino acids. Trimming cost V 6 bases and J 0 bases, with 9 bases left between them. Germline-derived CDR1 and CDR2 are SNHLY and FYNNEI. Written as DNA, the CDR3 is TGTGCCAGCAGGCGGACAGTTAGCAATCAGCCCCAGCATTTT. Protein sequence: CASRRTVSNQPQHF. Supplemented by reference TRBV2 and TRBJ1-5, the full variable domain reads EPEVTQTPSHQVTQMGQEVILRCVPISNHLYFYWYRQILGQKVEFLVSFYNNEISEKSEIFDDQFSVERPDGSNFTLKIRSTKLEDSAMYFCASRRTVSNQPQHFGDGTRLSIL.

This chain connects TRBV6-1 to TRBJ2-7; D possibly corresponds to TRBD1 (6 bases). In germline, CDR1 is MNHNS, CDR2 SASEGT. Trimming took off 2 bases at V and 4 bases at J, with 12 bases between the two ends. The CDR3 is 14 amino acids. The CDR3 region is CASSEPTGKYEQYF. The CDR3 bases are TGTGCCAGCAGTGAACCGACAGGAAAGTACGAGCAGTACTTC.

The genes are TRBV6-6 and TRBJ1-5; no clear D gene. CDR3 length equals 13 residues. CDR1 is MNHNY, CDR2 SVGAGI, per germline (reference sequence). The V gene lost 4 bases and the J gene lost 4 bases, with 8 bases spanning the gap. As DNA, the CDR3 is TGTGCCAGCAGTTTTCAGAAGAATCAGCCCCAGCATTTT. This encodes CASSFQKNQPQHF.

The chain has TRBV14 and TRBJ1-4; D gene ambiguous. The CDR3 runs 12 residues. V lost 4 bases and J lost 8, with 8 bases in between. Per the germline V gene, CDR1 is SGHDN and CDR2 is FVKESK. The CDR3 protein is CASSRPGEKLFF. The CDR3 DNA reads TGTGCCAGCAGCCGGCCGGGGGAAAAACTGTTTTTT.

The chain carries TRBV20-1 and TRBJ2-2; D is unresolved. V was pared by 0 bases and J by 4 bases, with 6 bases between. The CDR3 length is 13 residues. Germline CDR1 reads DFQATT; CDR2 reads SNEGSKA (reference sequence). The CDR3 DNA follows: TGCAGTGCTAGAGAGTGGTTCACCGGGGAGCTGTTTTTT. It specifies CSAREWFTGELFF.

This chain uses TRBV6-6 with TRBJ1-4; D gene uncertain. Trimming removed 2 bases from V and 4 bases from J, with 5 bases in between. This CDR3 has 13 amino acids. Germline V gives CDR1 MNHNY, CDR2 SVGAGI (reference sequence). This CDR3 is CASSYRDNEKLFF. CDR3 coding DNA: TGTGCCAGCAGTTACAGGGATAATGAAAAACTGTTTTTT.

The chain has TRBV20-1 and TRBJ1-3, with D possibly matching TRBD1 (6 bases). There are 16 residues in the CDR3. Trimming stripped 2 bases from V and 0 bases from J, with 14 bases between. The V gene's germline CDR1 is DFQATT and CDR2 SNEGSKA (reference sequence). The CDR3 coding sequence is TGCAGTGCTAGAACTGACAGGAGATACTCTGGAAACACCATATATTTT. Encoded protein: CSARTDRRYSGNTIYF.

J is TRBJ2-1 and V is TRBV6-1; 14 positions match TRBD2. Germline-derived CDR1 and CDR2 are MNHNS and SASEGT. Trimming cost V 2 bases and J 9 bases; bases outside gene matches: 3. CDR3 length: 15 amino acids. The CDR3 loop is CASSETGLAGAEQFF. The CDR3 DNA is TGTGCCAGCAGTGAAACGGGACTAGCGGGAGCTGAGCAGTTCTTC.

V usage is TRBV5-4 and J usage is TRBJ2-5, with 9 bases that match TRBD2. CDR1 SGHNT and CDR2 YYREEE come from the germline V gene (reference sequence). The CDR3 loop spans 16 amino acids. V shed 3 bases, J shed 3 bases, and the junction held 9 bases outside the gene matches. CDR3 nucleotides: TGTGCCAGCAGCTCCACGCGGGGGGGCGGGGAAGAGACCCAGTACTTC. It translates to CASSSTRGGGEETQYF. Full variable domain (remainder filled in from reference TRBV5-4 and TRBJ2-5): ETGVTQSPTHLIKTRGQQVTLRCSSQSGHNTVSWYQQALGQGPQFIFQYYREEENGRGNFPPRFSGLQFPNYSSELNVNALELDDSALYLCASSSTRGGGEETQYFGPGTRLLVL.

The gene calls are TRBV5-1 and TRBJ2-3; no clear D gene. V was trimmed by 0 bases and J by 4 bases, leaving 9 bases between them. CDR3 length: 14 amino acids. CDR1 and CDR2 from the germline V gene are SGHRS and YFSETQ. The CDR3 here is CASSLDSAADTQYF. Written as DNA, the CDR3 is TGCGCCAGCAGCTTGGATTCGGCGGCAGATACGCAGTATTTT.

The chain is built from TRBV20-1 and TRBJ2-5; maybe TRBD2 (6 bases). The CDR3 is made up of 13 amino acids. Trimming stripped 6 bases from V and 5 bases from J, with 16 bases between. Germline lookup yields CDR1 DFQATT and CDR2 SNEGSKA (reference sequence). The CDR3 sequence is CSAAEGLGETQYF. The CDR3 DNA is TGCAGTGCCGCGGAGGGCCTAGGGGAGACCCAGTACTTC.

The J gene is TRBJ2-7, the V gene TRBV3-1; 10 bases fit TRBD1. The CDR3 length is 15 residues. Germline CDR1 and CDR2: LGHDT and YNNKEL (reference sequence). V was clipped by 1 base and J by 9 bases; unmatched bases: 9. CDR3 loop: CASSQGGQGFDVQYF. CDR3 in DNA: TGTGCCAGCAGCCAAGGGGGACAGGGGTTTGATGTGCAGTACTTC.

In this sample, this clonotype turned up once. V and J are TRBV7-2 and TRBJ2-3; perhaps TRBD2 as D (6 bases). Germline assignment: CDR1 SGHTA and CDR2 FQGNSA. V was trimmed by 0 bases and J by 2 bases, leaving 6 bases between them. The CDR3 spans 14 residues. The CDR3 loop reads CASSLALATDTQYF. The CDR3, as DNA: TGTGCCAGCAGCTTAGCACTAGCCACAGATACGCAGTATTTT.

The chain joins TRBV27 to TRBJ2-3; TRBD2 aligns across 13 bases. Germline V lookup: CDR1 MNHEY, CDR2 SMNVEV (reference sequence). The CDR3 covers 19 residues. V lost 4 bases and J lost 3; bases outside the gene matches: 13. The CDR3 is CASSSNLRLAGGGTDTQYF. CDR3 nucleotide sequence: TGTGCCAGCAGTTCGAACCTTAGACTAGCGGGAGGCGGAACAGATACGCAGTATTTT.